A selection of T cell receptor beta chains follows, all from one sample in a study of response to subunit inactivated influenza vaccine. MiXCR, run by TCRdb on the RT-PCR reads, gives a single entry per CDR3 protein. The top ten clones hold roughly 10% of a sample with around 790,000 distinct CDR3 sequences, about 20% of them seen once. This specimen consisted of PBMCs from blood, obtained about 5 days after vaccination. The receptors here all came from a man aged 45-65 years who received an inactivated influenza vaccine. Each CDR3 is given with its conserved first and last residue. Each record gives: V gene, D gene, J gene, clone size, CDR3 protein, CDR3 DNA. The D gene is left open where the match is weak. A clone size is listed for some rows: how often the clone was seen (once, few, many), or a class if it is expanded.

V: TRBV10-3
D: TRBD2
J: TRBJ2-3
size: NA
CDR3: CAISSTSGTDTQYF
DNA: TGTGCCATCAGTTCGACTAGCGGCACAGATACGCAGTATTTT

V: TRBV25-1
D: NA
J: TRBJ2-3
size: NA
CDR3: CASSGGLPSTDTQYF
DNA: TGTGCCAGCAGTGGGGGACTCCCTAGCACAGATACGCAGTATTTT

V: TRBV7-3
D: TRBD2
J: TRBJ2-5
size: few
CDR3: CASSAGTSGRASQETQYF
DNA: TGTGCCAGCAGCGCTGGGACTAGCGGGAGGGCCTCTCAAGAGACCCAGTACTTC

V: TRBV5-6
D: NA
J: TRBJ2-1
size: few
CDR3: CASSLGDWIYNEQFF
DNA: TGTGCCAGCAGCTTGGGGGACTGGATCTACAATGAGCAGTTCTTC

V: TRBV24-1
D: TRBD1
J: TRBJ2-3
size: NA
CDR3: CATSDPQTGGFIGDTQYF
DNA: TGTGCCACCAGTGATCCTCAGACAGGGGGCTTTATCGGAGATACGCAGTATTTT

V: TRBV18
D: TRBD1
J: TRBJ2-5
size: NA
CDR3: CASSPSDRVETQYF
DNA: TGTGCCAGCTCACCATCGGACAGGGTAGAGACCCAGTACTTC

V: TRBV7-3
D: NA
J: TRBJ1-2
size: NA
CDR3: CASSPSTDHGYTF
DNA: TGTGCCAGCAGCCCCTCGACCGACCATGGTTACACCTTC

V: TRBV5-1
D: TRBD2
J: TRBJ2-5
size: NA
CDR3: CASSLGTSGGFSPAQYF
DNA: TGCGCCAGCAGCTTGGGGACTAGCGGGGGCTTTAGTCCCGCCCAGTACTTC

V: TRBV28
D: NA
J: TRBJ1-2
size: few
CDR3: CASITTDGFYGYTF
DNA: TGTGCCAGCATCACCACCGATGGATTCTATGGCTACACCTTC

V: TRBV10-3
D: NA
J: TRBJ2-1
size: many
CDR3: CAISETAEPYNEQFF
DNA: TGTGCCATCAGTGAAACGGCAGAGCCCTACAATGAGCAGTTCTTC

V: TRBV5-1
D: TRBD1
J: TRBJ2-7
size: NA
CDR3: CASKLTGSSYEQYF
DNA: TGCGCCAGCAAATTGACAGGGTCTTCCTACGAGCAGTACTTC

V: TRBV20-1
D: TRBD1
J: TRBJ2-7
size: NA
CDR3: CSAYPGGQVQYF
DNA: TGCAGTGCTTACCCAGGGGGCCAAGTGCAGTACTTC

V: TRBV20-1
D: NA
J: TRBJ1-2
size: few
CDR3: CSAPRTALYGYTF
DNA: TGCAGTGCGCCGCGGACAGCGCTCTATGGCTACACCTTC

V: TRBV20-1
D: NA
J: TRBJ1-5
size: NA
CDR3: CSAMGAPNQPQHF
DNA: TGCAGTGCTATGGGGGCTCCCAATCAGCCCCAGCATTTT

V: TRBV5-1
D: TRBD2
J: TRBJ2-7
size: few
CDR3: CASSFLGLAGDYEQYF
DNA: TGCGCCAGCAGCTTTCTTGGACTAGCGGGGGACTACGAGCAGTACTTC

V: TRBV10-3
D: NA
J: TRBJ1-3
size: NA
CDR3: CAIAVNSGNTIYF
DNA: TGTGCCATCGCGGTGAACTCTGGAAACACCATATATTTT

V: TRBV7-2
D: NA
J: TRBJ1-1
size: few
CDR3: CASSFSGFWNTEAFF
DNA: TGTGCCAGCAGCTTTAGTGGATTTTGGAACACTGAAGCTTTCTTT

V: TRBV5-1
D: NA
J: TRBJ2-7
size: NA
CDR3: CASSLDLGGYEQYF
DNA: TGCGCCAGCAGCTTGGACCTAGGCGGCTACGAGCAGTACTTC

V: TRBV20-1
D: NA
J: TRBJ2-7
size: NA
CDR3: CSAPGMGVYEQYF
DNA: TGCAGTGCCCCCGGGATGGGAGTCTACGAGCAGTACTTC

V: TRBV12-3/TRBV12-4
D: NA
J: TRBJ1-5
size: NA
CDR3: CASSLVGANQPQHF
DNA: TGTGCCAGCAGTCTCGTGGGGGCCAATCAGCCCCAGCATTTT

V: TRBV12-3/TRBV12-4
D: TRBD1
J: TRBJ1-2
size: few
CDR3: CASTLGGQSNSNYGYTF
DNA: TGTGCCAGCACCCTAGGGGGACAGTCGAATTCTAACTATGGCTACACCTTC

V: TRBV6-5
D: TRBD2
J: TRBJ2-7
size: NA
CDR3: CASTSGGVLYEQYF
DNA: TGTGCCAGCACTTCTGGGGGGGTTCTCTATGAGCAGTACTTC

V: TRBV28
D: TRBD2
J: TRBJ2-4
size: few
CDR3: CASSSPGLAENIQYF
DNA: TGTGCCAGCAGCTCCCCGGGACTAGCGGAAAACATTCAGTACTTC

V: TRBV12-3/TRBV12-4
D: NA
J: TRBJ1-6
size: few
CDR3: CASRRGGDNSPLHF
DNA: TGTGCCAGCAGGCGGGGTGGGGACAATTCACCCCTCCACTTT

V: TRBV14
D: NA
J: TRBJ2-1
size: few
CDR3: CASSEGVIYNEQFF
DNA: TGTGCCAGCAGCGAGGGGGTGATCTACAATGAGCAGTTCTTC

V: TRBV29-1
D: TRBD2
J: TRBJ2-7
size: many
CDR3: CSVGIGTSGGYEQYF
DNA: TGCAGCGTTGGTATCGGGACTAGCGGGGGCTACGAGCAGTACTTC

V: TRBV6-4
D: NA
J: TRBJ2-5
size: NA
CDR3: CASSDVRTIPKETQYF
DNA: TGTGCCAGCAGTGACGTAAGGACTATTCCCAAAGAGACCCAGTACTTC

V: TRBV28
D: TRBD2
J: TRBJ2-1
size: NA
CDR3: CASSPFLAGPYNEQFF
DNA: TGTGCCAGCAGTCCCTTTCTAGCGGGCCCCTACAATGAGCAGTTCTTC

V: TRBV6-1
D: NA
J: TRBJ2-1
size: few
CDR3: CASSVAGGTYEQFF
DNA: TGTGCCAGCAGTGTTGCAGGGGGGACCTATGAGCAGTTCTTC

V: TRBV10-3
D: NA
J: TRBJ1-1
size: once
CDR3: CAISELWQGNYNTEAFF
DNA: TGTGCCATCAGTGAGTTATGGCAGGGGAACTACAACACTGAAGCTTTCTTT

V: TRBV7-9
D: TRBD1
J: TRBJ2-1
size: NA
CDR3: CASSWPGQGPYNEQFF
DNA: TGTGCCAGCAGCTGGCCCGGACAGGGACCCTACAATGAGCAGTTCTTC

V: TRBV27
D: TRBD2
J: TRBJ2-1
size: few
CDR3: CASSLAGGRGWNEQFF
DNA: TGTGCCAGCAGCTTAGCGGGAGGACGGGGGTGGAATGAGCAGTTCTTC

V: TRBV6-1
D: NA
J: TRBJ2-1
size: NA
CDR3: CASSPQGPGGYNEQFF
DNA: TGTGCCAGCAGTCCTCAAGGCCCCGGAGGCTACAATGAGCAGTTCTTC

V: TRBV29-1
D: NA
J: TRBJ2-1
size: many
CDR3: CSQAQGYNEQFF
DNA: TGCAGCCAAGCCCAGGGGTACAATGAGCAGTTCTTC

V: TRBV29-1
D: NA
J: TRBJ2-1
size: few
CDR3: CSVARGAFNEQFF
DNA: TGCAGCGTTGCCCGGGGGGCCTTCAATGAGCAGTTCTTC

V: TRBV24-1
D: TRBD1
J: TRBJ2-2
size: once
CDR3: CATSDKTGKVNTGELFF
DNA: TGTGCCACCAGTGACAAGACAGGGAAAGTTAACACCGGGGAGCTGTTTTTT

V: TRBV5-1
D: NA
J: TRBJ2-4
size: NA
CDR3: CASSLDLENIQYF
DNA: TGCGCCAGCAGCTTGGATCTAGAAAACATTCAGTACTTC

V: TRBV5-1
D: NA
J: TRBJ2-3
size: few
CDR3: CASSLQGGGTDTQYF
DNA: TGCGCCAGCAGCTTGCAGGGCGGGGGCACAGATACGCAGTATTTT

V: TRBV6-2/TRBV6-3
D: TRBD1
J: TRBJ2-1
size: NA
CDR3: CASTSAGQATFGEQFF
DNA: TGTGCCAGCACCAGCGCCGGACAGGCGACTTTCGGTGAGCAGTTCTTC

V: TRBV10-3
D: NA
J: TRBJ1-1
size: NA
CDR3: CAISQMDSSSVNTEAFF
DNA: TGTGCCATCAGCCAAATGGACAGCAGTAGTGTTAACACTGAAGCTTTCTTT